This is a list of T cell receptor beta chains from one sample in a study of PD-1 blockade in classical Hodgkin lymphoma. TCRdb keeps only in-frame clones here, not all; method: immunoSEQ multiplex PCR. The data show over 35,000 clones, 75% to 85% seen once. This sample comprised peripheral blood mononuclear cells (PBMCs), obtained at baseline. These receptors were collected from a human donor with classical Hodgkin lymphoma. Both conserved end residues are part of each CDR3. D genes are given only for firm matches. The size field is filled for only some rows; it gives once, few, many or a size class.

DNA,CDR3,V,size,D,J
TGTGCCAGCAGCTTCACAGCGGGGGGATCAGATACGCAGTATTTT,CASSFTAGGSDTQYF,TRBV5-4,once,TRBD2,TRBJ2-3
TGTGCCAGCAGTCTTAACTTGGCGGGTACGCAGTATTTT,CASSLNLAGTQYF,TRBV6-4,.,.,TRBJ2-3
TGTGCCAGCAGCCCAGTGGGGGCCTGGTATGGCTACACCTTC,CASSPVGAWYGYTF,TRBV5-6,.,.,TRBJ1-2
TGCGCCAGCAGCCAGGGGACTGTACGGGAGAACACCGGGGAGCTGTTTTTT,CASSQGTVRENTGELFF,TRBV4-1,few,.,TRBJ2-2
TGTGCCACCCTGAATTCCGCGGGGGGAAGAATTGAGCAGTTCTTC,CATLNSAGGRIEQFF,TRBV28,.,TRBD2,TRBJ2-1
TGTGCCAGCAGCTTTGGGACTAGTTACGAGCAGTACTTC,CASSFGTSYEQYF,TRBV5-6,.,TRBD2,TRBJ2-7
TGTGCCAGCAGCTTACCCCAGGACGGAGACACCGGGGAGCTGTTTTTT,CASSLPQDGDTGELFF,TRBV11-3,.,.,TRBJ2-2
TGTGCCAGCAGTCCACAGGGGGTAAGGGGTGAAAAACTGTTTTTT,CASSPQGVRGEKLFF,TRBV2,few,TRBD1,TRBJ1-4
TGTGCCAGTAGCGACATTAGGAGGAAGCTGTTTTTT,CASSDIRRKLFF,TRBV19,many,.,TRBJ2-2
TGTGCCAGCGGGGGAGACCAAGGCACTGAAGCTTTCTTT,CASGGDQGTEAFF,TRBV2,few,.,TRBJ1-1
TGTGCCAGCAGCGAGGGCACAAGAGGGGTTAAATCCTACAATGAGCAGTTCTTC,CASSEGTRGVKSYNEQFF,TRBV5-4,.,.,TRBJ2-1
TGTGCCAGCAGTCTCCGGGGTAGCGGGAGGCCAAATACGCAGTATTTT,CASSLRGSGRPNTQYF,TRBV28,.,TRBD2,TRBJ2-3
TGTGCCACCAGCAGAGAAGGAGGCAGGAGGGAGTTCTTC,CATSREGGRREFF,TRBV15,.,.,TRBJ2-1
TGCGCCAGCAGCCAAGGCATATGGGGCTCCGATACGCAGTATTTT,CASSQGIWGSDTQYF,TRBV4-1,once,.,TRBJ2-3
TGTGCCAGCTCAACCCAGGGGAACAATCAGCCCCAGCATTTT,CASSTQGNNQPQHF,TRBV18,.,.,TRBJ1-5
TGTGCCAGCAGGGGTAACCTGATGAACACTGAAGCTTTCTTT,CASRGNLMNTEAFF,TRBV7-9,few,.,TRBJ1-1
TGTGCCTGGAGTGTGGGAACAGCCTACGAGCAGTACTTC,CAWSVGTAYEQYF,TRBV30,.,.,TRBJ2-7
TGTGCCAGCAGTGTGCCCCGGGACAGCCCTTTCTATGGCTACACCTTC,CASSVPRDSPFYGYTF,TRBV28,.,TRBD1,TRBJ1-2
TGTGCCAGCAGACCGGACGTACTCACAGATACGCAGTATTTT,CASRPDVLTDTQYF,TRBV6-1,.,.,TRBJ2-3
TGCAGCGTTGAGGGACTAGCGGGAGCTTACAATGAGCAGTTCTTC,CSVEGLAGAYNEQFF,TRBV29-1,.,TRBD2,TRBJ2-1
TGTGCCAGTAGTATACAGGGATGGGAAGAGACCCAGTACTTC,CASSIQGWEETQYF,TRBV19,.,.,TRBJ2-5
TGTGCCAGCAGTTGGACTAGCGGGCACGGGGAGCTGTTTTTT,CASSWTSGHGELFF,TRBV27,once,TRBD2,TRBJ2-2
TGTGCCAGCAGTTACGCTAGACGGAACTATGGCTACACCTTC,CASSYARRNYGYTF,TRBV6-5,.,.,TRBJ1-2
TGTGCCAGCAGCTCACCTGGGCAGGGAAAAGATACGCAGTATTTT,CASSSPGQGKDTQYF,TRBV5-4,.,.,TRBJ2-3
TGTGCCAGCAGCGGAGAAGACAGCCGAAGAGGAAACACCATATATTTT,CASSGEDSRRGNTIYF,TRBV9,.,.,TRBJ1-3
TGTGCCAGCCGCCGGTCCACCCAGTACTACGAGCAGTACTTC,CASRRSTQYYEQYF,TRBV6-1,.,.,TRBJ2-7
TGTGCCAGCAGTTTTCTGGGAAATCAGCCCCAGCATTTT,CASSFLGNQPQHF,TRBV28,.,.,TRBJ1-5
TGCGCCAGCAGCCAAGCCCCCCGCAATTCCTACGAGCAGTACTTC,CASSQAPRNSYEQYF,TRBV4-1,.,.,TRBJ2-7
TGTGCCAGCAGCCAAGATGGAGAGGGGGTAAATGGCTACACCTTC,CASSQDGEGVNGYTF,TRBV4-2,.,.,TRBJ1-2
TGTGCCAGCAGCCCGAGGTGGGCCGATAACTATGGCTACACCTTC,CASSPRWADNYGYTF,TRBV9,.,.,TRBJ1-2
TGCGCCAGCAGCCGAGGCCGGGGCGCGGCATATGAAAAACTGTTTTTT,CASSRGRGAAYEKLFF,TRBV4-3,many,.,TRBJ1-4
TGTGCCAGCAGTTCACCTGTCTTTGGGAAGTACTTC,CASSSPVFGKYF,TRBV27,.,.,TRBJ2-7
TGTGCCAGCAGTGGGATTTCAGCTCAAGAGACCCAGTACTTC,CASSGISAQETQYF,TRBV28,.,.,TRBJ2-5
TGCAGCGTTGGGTCTTACACTGAAGCTTTCTTT,CSVGSYTEAFF,TRBV29-1,few,.,TRBJ1-1
TGTGCCATCGGAGGACTAGCGGGGAATGAGCAGTTCTTC,CAIGGLAGNEQFF,TRBV10-3,.,TRBD2,TRBJ2-1
TGTGCCAGCAGTACGGGGACTAGCTCCTACAATGAGCAGTTCTTC,CASSTGTSSYNEQFF,TRBV2,.,TRBD2,TRBJ2-1
TGTGCCAGCAGTTACTCGATTCCAAGCTTCGGCAATGAGCAGTTCTTC,CASSYSIPSFGNEQFF,TRBV6-5,.,.,TRBJ2-1
TGTGCCAGCAGTTTATCCAGTCCGGAGGGGGAGCAGTACTTC,CASSLSSPEGEQYF,TRBV27,.,.,TRBJ2-7
TGTGCCAGTAGTATCACCGGGGAGCTGTTTTTT,CASSITGELFF,TRBV19,.,.,TRBJ2-2
TGTGCCAGCAGACCCCCAGGGTTAGCCAAAAACATTCAGTACTTC,CASRPPGLAKNIQYF,TRBV6-5,.,.,TRBJ2-4
TGTGCCAGCAGCGGAGGGAGCTTCACTGAGCAGTTCTTC,CASSGGSFTEQFF,TRBV7-6,.,.,TRBJ2-1
TGTGCCAGTAGTTCGGGACGCCTCTCTGGAAACACCATATATTTT,CASSSGRLSGNTIYF,TRBV19,.,.,TRBJ1-3
TGTGCCAGCAGTTTACAACAGGGCGATTACGAGCAGTACTTC,CASSLQQGDYEQYF,TRBV2,.,.,TRBJ2-7
TGTGCCAGCTCACTGGGACTAGCGGGAGACGGTGAGCAGTTCTTC,CASSLGLAGDGEQFF,TRBV18,.,TRBD2,TRBJ2-1
TGCGCCAGCAGCCAAGAGCCCCTCACAGGGGAGCAGTACTTC,CASSQEPLTGEQYF,TRBV4-1,.,.,TRBJ2-7
TGTGCCAGCAGTCTAGATGGACTAGCGGGAGGGGGGTCCTACAATGAGCAGTTCTTC,CASSLDGLAGGGSYNEQFF,TRBV9,.,TRBD2,TRBJ2-1
TGTGCCAGCAGTGAACCTATTGCAGTGAACACTGAAGCTTTCTTT,CASSEPIAVNTEAFF,TRBV6-1,.,.,TRBJ1-1
TGTGCCAGCAACGAAGTTCCTGGAAACACCATATATTTT,CASNEVPGNTIYF,TRBV6-5,once,.,TRBJ1-3
TGTGCCACCAGCAAAGAAACAGGGGGGGCTGGAAACACCATATATTTT,CATSKETGGAGNTIYF,TRBV15,few,TRBD1,TRBJ1-3
TGTGCCACCAGTGACCCGTTAGCGGCTGCCTACGAGCAGTACTTC,CATSDPLAAAYEQYF,TRBV6-4,.,.,TRBJ2-7
TGTGCCAGCAGCCGACAGACTTCGTTACACACTGAAGCTTTCTTT,CASSRQTSLHTEAFF,TRBV11-1,.,.,TRBJ1-1
TGTGCCAGCAGCTTATCAGGGGGGGAGAACGAGCAGTACTTC,CASSLSGGENEQYF,TRBV7-9,.,.,TRBJ2-7
TGTGCCAGCAGTTTATCGGTCAGCACAGATACGCAGTATTTT,CASSLSVSTDTQYF,TRBV27,few,.,TRBJ2-3
TGTGCCAGCAGCGGGGGACAGACCCTTAGCGGCTACACCTTC,CASSGGQTLSGYTF,TRBV5-4,once,TRBD1,TRBJ1-2
TGTGCCAGCAGCAAAGCTCACTCGGCGACCCGAGGAGGCTACACCTTC,CASSKAHSATRGGYTF,TRBV7-2,.,.,TRBJ1-2
TGTGCCAGCAGTGTAGGTGGTCCCTACGAGCAGTACTTC,CASSVGGPYEQYF,TRBV2,.,.,TRBJ2-7
TGCAGCGTTGTACACAGGGGACGGCTAGAGACCCAGTACTTC,CSVVHRGRLETQYF,TRBV29-1,few,TRBD1,TRBJ2-5
TGTGCCAGCAGCCTGGGAGGGTTTGAGCAGTTCTTC,CASSLGGFEQFF,TRBV7-8,once,TRBD2,TRBJ2-1
TGCGCCAGCAGTGAGTCTAGGGGTGGCCAAGAGACCCAGTACTTC,CASSESRGGQETQYF,TRBV10-1,.,.,TRBJ2-5
TGCGCCAGCAGTCCCCCAGGAGGGGGGTCCGATACGCAGTATTTT,CASSPPGGGSDTQYF,TRBV23-1,.,.,TRBJ2-3